These T cell receptor beta chains were read from a single sample in a study of T cells in narcolepsy. Assay used: immunoSEQ multiplex PCR; TCRdb lists only in-frame clones, some missing. The sample lists 30,000 to 40,000 clones; 82% were seen once. What was sequenced was CD45RA- memory CD4+ T cells from PBMCs. The source of these receptors is a human donor with narcolepsy. CDR3s include the opening cysteine and the closing phenylalanine or tryptophan. D genes are given only for firm matches. Clone size, where shown, is once, few, many, or a class for clones that have expanded.

TRBV29-1 . . CSVGVENQPQHF
TRBV28 . . CASSMGGNQPQHF
TRBV18 . . CASSPPLVNEKLFF
TRBV11-2 . TRBD2 CASSLSSRAGDGEQFF
TRBV4-3 once . CASSQEIQGAYEQYF
TRBV6-6 few . CASSPQGNTIYF
TRBV30 . . CACFQRSHGYTF
TRBV11-2 . . CASRRWDNNEQFF
TRBV5-4 . . CASSQGGDQPQHF
TRBV14 . . CASSQDMVGELFF
TRBV19 few . CASGDRYQPQHF
TRBV5-1 once . CASSSRGGISYGYTF
TRBV10-1 . . CASSTGADTQYF
TRBV6-1 . . CASTRTASNTEAFF
TRBV2 few . CASTPTLVEYGYTF
TRBV11-2 . . CASSFDSAVAPTELFF
TRBV5-4 . . CASSLDGERNEKLFF
TRBV2 few . CASSVGSYNEQFF
TRBV30 . . CAWSRGLSAQHF
TRBV6-1 . TRBD1 CASSLGQTNEKLFF
TRBV19 . . CASSEGRLSTEAFF
TRBV5-6 . . CASSLASGEGTQYF
TRBV19 . . CASSIKGAGDTQYF
TRBV7-2 . . CASSLRAASITYGQFF
TRBV29-1 . TRBD2 CSVAGGIQETQYF
TRBV28 . . CASSLNGVNGYTF
TRBV11-2 . . CASSPYNEQFF
TRBV4-3 . TRBD1 CASSLLGTANEKLFF
TRBV29-1 . . CSVDRSDLGGNTIYF
TRBV5-1 . TRBD1 CASSLETGAYEQYF
TRBV5-6 . TRBD1 CASSSTGDYGYTF
TRBV6-6 . . CASSSTGRSGANVLTF
TRBV6-6 . . CASSFRRSLYGYTF
TRBV7-9 few . CASSPKWADTQYF
TRBV27 few . CASRLGQTHSAYEQYF